Listed below are T cell receptor beta chains from one sample, sequenced in a study of T cells in Graves' hyperthyroidism and ophthalmopathy. TCRdb called the multiplex PCR reads again in MiXCR, with one record for every CDR3 protein. The sample lists a few hundred thousand distinct CDR3 sequences; just over 14% were seen once. Sequencing used blood. Receptor source: a woman aged 35 to 49 with Graves' hyperthyroidism that later progressed to Graves' ophthalmopathy. Each CDR3 is given with its conserved first and last residue. The order of the fields is D gene, J gene, V gene, clone size, CDR3 protein, CDR3 DNA. The D gene is left open where the match is weak. A clone size is listed for some rows: how often the clone was seen (once, few, many), or a class if it is expanded.

d_call: TRBD1
j_call: TRBJ1-1
v_call: TRBV11-2
clone_size: many
cdr3_aa: CASSLPGQGAGTEAFF
cdr3_nt: TGTGCCAGCAGCTTACCGGGACAGGGGGCGGGAACTGAAGCTTTCTTT

d_call: NA
j_call: TRBJ1-1
v_call: TRBV5-1
clone_size: many
cdr3_aa: CASRTMGTEAFF
cdr3_nt: TGCGCCAGCAGGACAATGGGCACTGAAGCTTTCTTT

d_call: NA
j_call: TRBJ1-1
v_call: TRBV11-1
clone_size: many
cdr3_aa: CASSGWRNTEAFF
cdr3_nt: TGTGCCAGCAGCGGATGGCGGAACACTGAAGCTTTCTTT

d_call: NA
j_call: TRBJ2-1
v_call: TRBV24-1
clone_size: many
cdr3_aa: CATSESAQPGYNEQFF
cdr3_nt: TGTGCCACCAGTGAGTCGGCGCAACCCGGCTACAATGAGCAGTTCTTC

d_call: TRBD1
j_call: TRBJ1-5
v_call: TRBV27
clone_size: many
cdr3_aa: CASSPRTGSQPQHF
cdr3_nt: TGTGCCAGCAGTCCACGGACAGGCTCTCAGCCCCAGCATTTT

d_call: TRBD1
j_call: TRBJ1-2
v_call: TRBV12-3/TRBV12-4
clone_size: NA
cdr3_aa: CASSQFGTGGDYTF
cdr3_nt: TGTGCCAGCAGTCAATTCGGGACAGGGGGAGACTACACCTTC

d_call: TRBD1
j_call: TRBJ1-1
v_call: TRBV18
clone_size: many
cdr3_aa: CASSTTGKNTEAFF
cdr3_nt: TGTGCCAGCTCGACGACAGGGAAGAACACTGAAGCTTTCTTT

d_call: NA
j_call: TRBJ1-1
v_call: TRBV19
clone_size: many
cdr3_aa: CASSSLGRTHWTEAFF
cdr3_nt: TGTGCCAGTAGTAGCTTAGGCAGGACCCATTGGACTGAAGCTTTCTTT

d_call: TRBD1
j_call: TRBJ1-3
v_call: TRBV10-2
clone_size: many
cdr3_aa: CASTDRATTGNTIYF
cdr3_nt: TGCGCCAGCACGGACAGGGCTACGACGGGAAACACCATATATTTT

d_call: NA
j_call: TRBJ1-2
v_call: TRBV6-1
clone_size: many
cdr3_aa: CASSRGGWDIRLYGYTF
cdr3_nt: TGTGCCAGCAGTAGAGGGGGGTGGGACATCCGTCTCTATGGCTACACCTTC

d_call: NA
j_call: TRBJ1-1
v_call: TRBV12-5
clone_size: many
cdr3_aa: CASGTGTTEAFF
cdr3_nt: TGTGCTAGTGGTACGGGGACAACTGAAGCTTTCTTT

d_call: TRBD2
j_call: TRBJ2-7
v_call: TRBV5-5
clone_size: NA
cdr3_aa: CASSRLAEIYEQYF
cdr3_nt: TGTGCCAGCAGCCGACTAGCGGAAATCTACGAGCAGTACTTC

d_call: TRBD2
j_call: TRBJ2-2
v_call: TRBV29-1
clone_size: many
cdr3_aa: CSVEYGGGLTGELFF
cdr3_nt: TGCAGCGTTGAATACGGGGGAGGGCTCACCGGGGAGCTGTTTTTT

d_call: NA
j_call: TRBJ2-1
v_call: TRBV27
clone_size: many
cdr3_aa: CASSLSRGRSYNEQFF
cdr3_nt: TGTGCCAGCAGTTTATCGAGAGGGCGGTCCTACAATGAGCAGTTCTTC

d_call: TRBD2
j_call: TRBJ2-3
v_call: TRBV4-1
clone_size: many
cdr3_aa: CASRPGLAGDTQYF
cdr3_nt: TGCGCCAGCAGGCCTGGACTAGCGGGAGATACGCAGTATTTT

d_call: NA
j_call: TRBJ1-2
v_call: TRBV19
clone_size: many
cdr3_aa: CASTSLLSDSYGYTF
cdr3_nt: TGTGCCAGTACATCTTTACTCTCGGACAGTTATGGCTACACCTTC

d_call: NA
j_call: TRBJ2-1
v_call: TRBV14
clone_size: NA
cdr3_aa: CASSRMTNEQFF
cdr3_nt: TGTGCCAGCAGCCGAATGACCAATGAGCAGTTCTTC

d_call: NA
j_call: TRBJ1-2
v_call: TRBV3-1
clone_size: many
cdr3_aa: CASSPNTGYGYTF
cdr3_nt: TGTGCCAGCAGCCCTAACACAGGGTATGGCTACACCTTC

d_call: NA
j_call: TRBJ2-7
v_call: TRBV6-2/TRBV6-3
clone_size: few
cdr3_aa: CASSLKGGLIAVPRSYEQYF
cdr3_nt: TGTGCCAGCAGTTTGAAAGGGGGGCTGATAGCGGTACCTCGCTCCTACGAGCAGTACTTC

d_call: NA
j_call: TRBJ2-2
v_call: TRBV28
clone_size: many
cdr3_aa: CASSSPTLGYTGELFF
cdr3_nt: TGTGCCAGCAGTTCCCCTACCCTGGGGTACACCGGGGAGCTGTTTTTT

d_call: TRBD2
j_call: TRBJ2-5
v_call: TRBV7-8
clone_size: NA
cdr3_aa: CASSPTSGRGETQYF
cdr3_nt: TGTGCCAGCAGTCCGACTAGCGGGAGGGGAGAGACCCAGTACTTC

d_call: NA
j_call: TRBJ2-3
v_call: TRBV27
clone_size: many
cdr3_aa: CASSPSQTSKRGDTQYF
cdr3_nt: TGTGCCAGCAGTCCCTCCCAGACTAGTAAGAGGGGGGATACGCAGTATTTT

d_call: NA
j_call: TRBJ1-4
v_call: TRBV5-1
clone_size: NA
cdr3_aa: CASSLGQLKEKLFF
cdr3_nt: TGCGCCAGCAGCTTGGGACAGCTAAAGGAAAAACTGTTTTTT

d_call: NA
j_call: TRBJ2-7
v_call: TRBV6-1
clone_size: many
cdr3_aa: CASETLAPYEQYF
cdr3_nt: TGTGCCAGCGAGACCCTAGCGCCCTACGAGCAGTACTTC